What follows are 27 T cell receptor beta chains derived from one specimen sequenced in a study of cytomegalovirus exposure and HLA in healthy donors. The study ran its PCR with 60 Vbeta and 13 Jbeta primers. Libraries were prepared by immunoSEQ multiplex PCR; TCRdb keeps only in-frame clonotypes and omits some of them. The repertoire includes about 150,000 clones, around 79% of them detected once, and approximately 1.3% sits in the top ten. The sequenced material came from PBMCs. The source is a man aged 18 to 29 in good health and CMV-seronegative.

The chain uses TRBV11-2 and TRBJ2-7, with D perhaps TRBD1 (5 bases). Trimming shortened V by 1 base and J by 2 bases, and 15 bases separated the two germline ends. Germline V CDR1 and CDR2: SGHAT, FQNNGV. The CDR3 is 16 residues long. The CDR3 nucleotides are TGTGCCAGCAGCTTAGGGGCGGCAGGGCGACCCTACGAGCAGTACTTC. Translation gives CASSLGAAGRPYEQYF.

Comment on this clone: At one boundary the junction diverges from the germline segment, which might be a read error. The V and J genes are TRBV10-3 and TRBJ2-1, with a weak D call TRBD2 (7 bases). Germline-derived CDR1 and CDR2 are ENHRY and SYGVKD. This CDR3 spans 16 amino acids. CDR3 region: CAISGGGSGSYNEQFF. The CDR3 coding sequence is TGTGCCATTAGTGGGGGCGGGAGCGGCTCCTACAATGAGCAGTTCTTC.

The rearrangement uses TRBV5-1 and TRBJ2-1; 10 bases are shared with TRBD2. CDR1 is SGHRS, CDR2 YFSETQ, per germline. Germline trimming cut 2 bases from V and 2 bases from J; bases unmatched to any gene: 7. The CDR3 length is 17 residues. CDR3 in amino acids: CASSFNLAGDTYNEQFF. Written as DNA, the CDR3 is TGCGCCAGCAGCTTCAACCTAGCGGGAGACACCTACAATGAGCAGTTCTTC.

This clone was seen a handful of times. The V call is TRBV7-9, the J call TRBJ2-5, with D maybe TRBD2 (6 bases). V shed 0 bases and J shed 5 bases, with 13 bases lying between them. Per the germline V gene, CDR1 is SEHNR and CDR2 is FQNEAQ (reference sequence). The CDR3 length is 15 residues. CDR3 sequence: CASSLAAGSGETQYF. The CDR3 nucleotides are TGTGCCAGCAGCTTAGCGGCAGGAAGCGGGGAGACCCAGTACTTC.

The chain links TRBV20-1 to TRBJ2-7; D possibly corresponds to TRBD2 (6 bases). Trimming stripped 6 bases from V and 3 bases from J, with 9 bases between. The length of the CDR3 is 11 residues. Germline-derived CDR1 and CDR2 are DFQATT and SNEGSKA (reference sequence). In nucleotides, the CDR3 is TGCAGTGCCGGGAGAGGCTACGAGCAGTACTTC. Its translation: CSAGRGYEQYF.

This clone was found once. The chain uses TRBV27 and TRBJ1-5, with D hard to call. This CDR3 has 14 residues. Looked up from germline, CDR1 is MNHEY and CDR2 is SMNVEV (reference sequence). V lost 0 bases, J lost 5 bases, and 8 bases lay in between. The CDR3 DNA reads TGTGCCAGCAGTTTATCGAGAGGCCATCAGCCCCAGCATTTT. Encoded protein: CASSLSRGHQPQHF.

V is TRBV27 and J is TRBJ2-1; 8 bases match TRBD2. V was pared by 2 bases and J by 4 bases, with 10 bases of the junction left unmatched. The CDR3 is 17 residues long. From germline, CDR1 is MNHEY and CDR2 SMNVEV (reference sequence). The CDR3 reads CASSLRGGLAGYNEQFF. Here the CDR3 DNA reads TGTGCCAGCAGTTTAAGGGGTGGTCTAGCGGGTTACAATGAGCAGTTCTTC.

The V and J genes are TRBV10-1 and TRBJ2-1; possible D gene TRBD2, 6 bases. Trimming took off 1 base at V and 9 bases at J, with 16 bases between the two ends. This CDR3 region has 15 residues. Germline values: CDR1 WNHNN, CDR2 SYGVQD (reference sequence). In DNA, the CDR3 is TGCGCCAGCAGTGAGTTCGGCGGGGTTGGTGCTGAGCAGTTCTTC. Residues: CASSEFGGVGAEQFF.

The chain couples TRBV29-1 to TRBJ1-1; 8 nucleotides line up with TRBD1. V lost 5 bases to trimming and J lost 4 bases; unmatched junction nucleotides: 6. The CDR3 loop spans 13 amino acids. Germline V gene data show CDR1 as SQVTM and CDR2 as ANQGSEA. The DNA of the CDR3 is TGCAGCGTTAGGACAGGGACGAGCACTGAAGCTTTCTTT. This sequence encodes CSVRTGTSTEAFF. Complete variable domain (other parts from reference TRBV29-1 and TRBJ1-1): SAVISQKPSRDICQRGTSLTIQCQVDSQVTMMFWYRQQPGQSLTLIATANQGSEATYESGFVIDKFPISRPNLTFSTLTVSNMSPEDSSIYLCSVRTGTSTEAFFGQGTRLTVV.

This clone was picked up one time. This chain joins TRBV25-1 and TRBJ1-2, with D hard to call. Trimming pared 3 bases from V and 8 bases from J, leaving 10 bases between. This CDR3 spans 12 amino acids. Germline CDR1 and CDR2: MGHDK and SYGVNS. The CDR3 spells CASSEVVAGYTF. The CDR3 coding sequence is TGTGCCAGCAGTGAGGTGGTGGCCGGCTACACCTTC.

The chain combines TRBV5-4 with TRBJ2-5, with D possibly TRBD2 on 6 matching bases. The CDR3 has 14 residues. Trimming left V 1 base short and J 2 bases short, with 9 bases between. Germline V gene sequence: CDR1 SGHNT, CDR2 YYREEE (reference sequence). In nucleotides, the CDR3 is TGTGCCAGCAGCTTGTTCGGGGGACAAGAGACCCAGTACTTC. Protein product: CASSLFGGQETQYF.

V and J are TRBV11-2 and TRBJ2-7, with a weak D call TRBD2 (5 bases). The CDR3 runs to 13 residues. The V and J ends lost 3 bases and 2 bases respectively, with 8 bases between them. Per the germline V gene, CDR1 is SGHAT and CDR2 is FQNNGV. CDR3 sequence: CASSLDFPYEQYF. The CDR3 DNA sequence: TGTGCCAGCAGCTTGGACTTCCCCTACGAGCAGTACTTC.

The V and J genes are TRBV19 and TRBJ1-1; D is unresolved. The V and J ends lost 7 bases and 3 bases respectively, with 6 bases between them. The germline CDR1 and CDR2 sequences are LNHDA and SQIVND (reference sequence). There are 11 residues in the CDR3. In DNA form, the CDR3 reads TGTGCCAGTACTAAGCACACTGAAGCTTTCTTT. This gives the protein CASTKHTEAFF.

This chain links TRBV6-6 with TRBJ1-5, with D possibly TRBD1 on 6 matching bases. CDR1 is MNHNY, CDR2 SVGAGI, per germline (reference sequence). Trimming took off 5 bases at V and 6 bases at J, with 20 bases between the two ends. The CDR3 covers 16 residues. CDR3 sequence reads: CASSPSGGQFSQPQHF. DNA of the CDR3: TGTGCCAGCAGTCCCTCGGGGGGGCAGTTCAGTCAGCCCCAGCATTTT.

This rearrangement joins TRBV19 to TRBJ1-5, with D uncertain. V lost 0 bases, J lost 6 bases, and 9 bases lay in between. Germline V gives CDR1 LNHDA, CDR2 SQIVND (reference sequence). The CDR3 covers 14 residues. In DNA, the CDR3 is TGTGCCAGTAGTATAGAGGGCAGTTTTCAGCCCCAGCATTTT. This translates into CASSIEGSFQPQHF.

This chain connects TRBV7-2 to TRBJ2-1; 12 nucleotides match TRBD2. Germline trimming cut 6 bases from V and 0 bases from J; bases unmatched to any gene: 12. The CDR3 contains 19 residues. The V gene's germline CDR1 is SGHTA and CDR2 FQGNSA. CDR3 sequence: CASSSGTSGFLTSYNEQFF. Written as DNA, the CDR3 is TGTGCCAGCAGTTCCGGGACTAGCGGGTTTCTCACCTCCTACAATGAGCAGTTCTTC.

This clone was counted a few times. This sequence joins TRBV7-8 and TRBJ1-5, with 7 bases lining up with TRBD1. The CDR3 is 17 residues long. The germline CDR1 and CDR2 sequences are SGHVS and FQNEAQ. Trimming took 0 bases from V and 7 from J; bases not matched to a gene: 12. The CDR3 reads CASSLARGPLSAQPQHF. The CDR3 DNA follows: TGTGCCAGCAGCTTAGCTAGGGGGCCCCTTTCGGCGCAGCCCCAGCATTTT.

This chain uses TRBV7-2 with TRBJ1-1; no firm D call. In germline, CDR1 is SGHTA, CDR2 FQGNSA. V was pared by 4 bases and J by 7 bases, with 7 bases between. CDR3 length: 11 amino acids. CDR3 sequence reads: CASSSVSEAFF. CDR3 nucleotides: TGTGCCAGCAGCTCAGTCAGTGAAGCTTTCTTT.

The V call is TRBV28, the J call TRBJ1-2; 7 bases align to TRBD1. V shed 3 bases and J 3 bases; nucleotides not matched to a gene: 1. This CDR3 is 13 amino acids long. CDR1 is MDHEN and CDR2 is SYDVKM in the germline V gene. The CDR3 region is CASSFGTDYGYTF. CDR3 nucleotides: TGTGCCAGCAGTTTCGGGACAGACTATGGCTACACCTTC.

This clone was seen more than once but under ten times. CDR3 sequence reads: CATSRAGGAGNSPLHF. In DNA form, the CDR3 reads TGTGCCACCTCACGGGCAGGGGGCGCGGGAAATTCACCCCTCCACTTT. The chain links TRBV19 to TRBJ1-6, with 8 nucleotides matching TRBD1. Trimming removed 10 bases from V and 7 bases from J; junction bases left unmatched: 15. The CDR3 totals 16 residues. In germline, CDR1 is LNHDA, CDR2 SQIVND (reference sequence).

This clone was detected only once. The rearrangement joins TRBV27 to TRBJ2-6; 8 nucleotides agree with TRBD1. The CDR3 loop spans 18 amino acids. Per germline, CDR1 MNHEY and CDR2 SMNVEV (reference sequence). Trimming took 5 bases from V and 4 from J; bases not matched to a gene: 13. The CDR3 DNA reads as TGTGCCAGCAGTCCGGTGGGGCAGGGGGCGTCGGGGGCCAACGTCCTGACTTTC. As protein: CASSPVGQGASGANVLTF.

This clone has more than one count but fewer than ten. The rearrangement uses TRBV19 and TRBJ2-7; D remains ambiguous. The germline V and J ends were trimmed by 5 bases and 0 bases, with 11 bases remaining between them. The CDR3 extends over 14 amino acids. Germline CDR1 reads LNHDA; CDR2 reads SQIVND (reference sequence). The CDR3 DNA sequence: TGTGCCAGTAGTCGAGGAAGGCTCTCCTACGAGCAGTACTTC. Encoded protein: CASSRGRLSYEQYF. Based on the CDR3 plus reference TRBV19 and TRBJ2-7, the full variable domain is DGGITQSPKYLFRKEGQNVTLSCEQNLNHDAMYWYRQDPGQGLRLIYYSQIVNDFQKGDIAEGYSVSREKKESFPLTVTSAQKNPTAFYLCASSRGRLSYEQYFGPGTRLTVT.

The rearrangement uses TRBV7-9 and TRBJ2-5; 7 nucleotides line up with TRBD1. Germline loops: CDR1 SEHNR, CDR2 FQNEAQ (reference sequence). CDR3 length: 14 residues. V shed 5 bases, J shed 5 bases, and the junction held 8 bases outside the gene matches. The CDR3 reads CASSPPGQAETQYF. CDR3 nucleotide sequence: TGTGCCAGCAGCCCACCCGGACAGGCGGAGACCCAGTACTTC.

This chain links TRBV6-6 with TRBJ2-7, with 7 bases aligning to TRBD1. The CDR3 extends over 14 amino acids. Germline V CDR1 and CDR2: MNHNY, SVGAGI (reference sequence). Losses at the gene ends were 2 bases for V and 2 bases for J; bases not matched to a gene: 3. The CDR3: CASSYRDSAYEQYF. DNA of the CDR3: TGTGCCAGCAGTTACCGGGACAGCGCCTACGAGCAGTACTTC.

The table lists this clone with a few counts. This sequence joins TRBV6-6 and TRBJ1-2; tentatively, D is TRBD1 (5 bases). Germline V gene lookup returns CDR1 MNHNY and CDR2 SVGAGI (reference sequence). The CDR3 loop spans 15 amino acids. Trimming cost V 6 bases and J 2 bases, with 16 bases left between them. The CDR3 loop reads CASRAFTGGNYGYTF. The CDR3 DNA reads TGTGCCAGCAGGGCCTTCACAGGAGGGAACTATGGCTACACCTTC.

The V gene is TRBV4-1, the J gene TRBJ2-5; perhaps TRBD2 as D (5 bases). This CDR3 is built from 13 residues. Germline CDR1 and CDR2: MGHRA and YSYEKL. V was shortened by 8 bases and J by 4 bases, with 14 bases between the two germline ends. DNA of the CDR3: TGCGCCAGCGGCTTACTAGTCGGAGAGACCCAGTACTTC. Translated: CASGLLVGETQYF.

This clone was detected only a few times. The chain carries TRBV2 and TRBJ1-3, with D uncertain. Germline CDR1 and CDR2: SNHLY and FYNNEI. V was pared by 10 bases and J by 5 bases, with 18 bases between. The CDR3 totals 14 residues. In DNA form, the CDR3 reads TGTGCCACCGCGACCCCGGGGAGGCGAAACACCATATATTTT. This sequence encodes CATATPGRRNTIYF.